The clone carrying this T cell receptor (beta chain) was seen repeatedly, ten times or more. As yet, its antigen is unknown. This specimen comes from a study of CD8 T cells in ankylosing spondylitis. Regarding the study as a whole: Disease-associated clones were CD8+ and fairly uncommon in peripheral blood. Both synovial fluid and blood in reactive arthritis had previously been reported to carry some motif variants. Clones tied to disease were said to be significantly enriched in matched ankylosing spondylitis synovial fluid.

The TCR beta libraries were generated through quantitative 5'-RACE incorporating molecular barcodes. A single record per CDR3 protein comes from TCRdb applying MiXCR to the 5' RACE reads. This table has around 160,000 distinct CDR3 sequences, 11% appearing once. The specimen was blood, either unsorted or a sorted T cell fraction (not recorded which). The source of this sequence is a male donor with ankylosing spondylitis or in good health (not recorded which).

The CDR3 loop reads CAISDFGGLSSGNTIYF. The CDR3 DNA follows: TGTGCCATCAGTGACTTCGGAGGGCTTAGCTCTGGAAACACCATATATTTT. This chain uses TRBV10-3 with TRBJ1-3; D call uncertain. Germline loops: CDR1 ENHRY, CDR2 SYGVKD. Trimming cost V 3 bases and J 0 bases, with 15 bases left between them. The CDR3 loop spans 17 amino acids.